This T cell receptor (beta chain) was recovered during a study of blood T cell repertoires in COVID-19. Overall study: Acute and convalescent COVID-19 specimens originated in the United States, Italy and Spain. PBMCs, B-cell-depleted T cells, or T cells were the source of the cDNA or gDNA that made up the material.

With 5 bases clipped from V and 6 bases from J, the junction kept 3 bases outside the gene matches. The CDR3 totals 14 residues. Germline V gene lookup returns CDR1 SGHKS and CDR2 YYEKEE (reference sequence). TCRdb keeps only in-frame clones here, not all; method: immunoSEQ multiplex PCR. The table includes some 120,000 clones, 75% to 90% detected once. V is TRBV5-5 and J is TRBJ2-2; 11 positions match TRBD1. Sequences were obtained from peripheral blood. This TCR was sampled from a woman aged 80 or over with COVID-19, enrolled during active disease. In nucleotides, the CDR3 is TGTGCCAGCAGGGGGGGACAGGGGGCCGGGGAGCTGTTTTTT. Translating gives CASRGGQGAGELFF.